Below, one TCR beta chain is given with its context. This table comes from immunoSEQ multiplex PCR, and its TCRdb copy is limited to in-frame clones, with some not included. The sample has about 40,000 clones; about 80% are singletons. The CDR3 length is 14 residues. Germline CDR1 is SGHKS and CDR2 is YYEKEE (reference sequence). Trimming stripped 2 bases from V and 7 bases from J, with 13 bases between. This entry belongs to a study of blood T cell repertoires in COVID-19. The source is a human donor with acute or convalescent COVID-19. The donor label of this sample is uncertain. This chain links TRBV5-5 with TRBJ1-5, with unresolved D. The source material was peripheral blood. The CDR3 region has the DNA TGTGCCAGCAGCTTCGAGGACCGGGGACAGCCCCAGCATTTT. Protein sequence: CASSFEDRGQPQHF.